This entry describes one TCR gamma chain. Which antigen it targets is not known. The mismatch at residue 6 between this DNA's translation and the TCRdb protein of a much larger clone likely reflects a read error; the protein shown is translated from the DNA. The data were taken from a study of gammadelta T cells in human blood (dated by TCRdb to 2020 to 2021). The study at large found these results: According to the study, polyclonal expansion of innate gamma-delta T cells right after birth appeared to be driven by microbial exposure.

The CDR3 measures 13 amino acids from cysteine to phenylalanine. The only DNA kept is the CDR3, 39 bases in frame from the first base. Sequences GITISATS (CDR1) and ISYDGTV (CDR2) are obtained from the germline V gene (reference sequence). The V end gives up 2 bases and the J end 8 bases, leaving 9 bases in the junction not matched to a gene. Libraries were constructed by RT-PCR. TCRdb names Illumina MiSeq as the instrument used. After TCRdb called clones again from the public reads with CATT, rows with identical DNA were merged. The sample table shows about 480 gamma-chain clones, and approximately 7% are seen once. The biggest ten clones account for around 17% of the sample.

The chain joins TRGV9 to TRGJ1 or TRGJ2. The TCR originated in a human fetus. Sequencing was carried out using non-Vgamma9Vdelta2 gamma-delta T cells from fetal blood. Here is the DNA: TGTGCCTTGTGGGAGGGCTTTAGGGATAAGAAACTCTTT. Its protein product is CALWEGFRDKKLF.